This T cell receptor (beta chain) was found in a study of control samples from healthy donors and cancer patients (dated by TCRdb to the early 2020s). Trimming takes 2 bases from V and 0 bases from J, and the germline ends sit 8 bases apart. The CDR3 covers 14 residues, taking in both the cysteine and the phenylalanine. The entry retains the CDR3 DNA only, 42 bases that are in frame from base 1. Via the germline V gene (reference sequence), CDR1 is SGHNT and CDR2 YYREEE. Concerning this clone itself: There is no known antigen for this receptor. Per-base quality was not reported, and no clone a single base away is much larger than it.

The library was produced with the immunoSEQ multiplex PCR assay. In TCRdb, the immuneACCESS table is reduced to in-frame sequences with V and J assigned. These tables do not hold every clone; where another copy was compared, an unresolved V gene accounts for under half, and the others remain unexplained. The sample table records 230,000 or so clones; around 94% of these occur just once. In total, the top ten clones hold roughly 1.6% of the sample. The receptor chain draws on TRBV5-4 and TRBJ2-5, with TRBD1 as a weak D call on 6 bases. The sample taken for sequencing was blood. This TCR was recovered from a man in his fifties or sixties in good health. The CDR3 corresponds to CASSLDRYQETQYF. The nucleotide sequence reads TGTGCCAGCAGCTTAGACAGGTACCAAGAGACCCAGTACTTC. Here the CDR3 is joined to the reference TRBV5-4 and TRBJ2-5 genes, and the full variable domain is: ETGVTQSPTHLIKTRGQQVTLRCSSQSGHNTVSWYQQALGQGPQFIFQYYREEENGRGNFPPRFSGLQFPNYSSELNVNALELDDSALYLCASSLDRYQETQYFGPGTRLLVL.